This T cell receptor beta chain was observed in a study of shared clonotypes between healthy human individuals. Across the study: The composition of the donors was a couple of women and a few men aged 18 to 49. Per donor, three plates held CD4 naive cells, three held CD4 memory, two held CD8 naive and one held CD8 memory.

General study findings and limits: Approximately 5% was the fraction of naive CD4 clonotypes found shared across four donors.

There were only Caucasian adults among the donors, and all lived in Nashville, Tennessee. A note on this clone: What it binds is unknown. A read error likely explains this, since a far larger clone differs by one base.

The junction had 3 bases not matched to a gene; V was cut back by 5 bases and J by 2 bases. The CDR3 has 15 amino acids. From germline, CDR1 is SGHAT and CDR2 FQDESV (reference sequence). The table came from immunoSEQ multiplex PCR; TCRdb's copy has only in-frame clones and leaves some out. The table records under 1,100,000 clones, about four fifths of them present only once. This sequence was found in a man aged 18 to 35 in good health. Some clones in this sample may be carry-over from other donors' samples. The sequenced material came from memory CD4+ T cells from PBMCs. Indicated subset: CD45RA-negative fraction. The rearrangement links TRBV11-1 to TRBJ2-1, with 10 positions matching TRBD2. This CDR3 is CASSTLAGAYNEQFF. Here the CDR3 DNA reads TGTGCCAGCAGCACCCTAGCGGGGGCCTACAATGAGCAGTTCTTC.